A selection of T cell receptor beta chains follows, all from one sample in a study of blood T cell repertoires in COVID-19. Sequenced by immunoSEQ multiplex PCR; TCRdb stores in-frame clones only, minus some. The sample shows over 130,000 clones, 84% of them seen only once. The sample was PBMCs or T cells enriched from blood (not recorded which). The origin of the receptors is a woman aged 50 to 65 with acute COVID-19. CDR3s include the opening cysteine and the closing phenylalanine or tryptophan. Each record gives: CDR3 length, clone size, V gene, J gene, D gene, CDR3 DNA, CDR3 protein. D genes are given only for firm matches. Size values are once, few and many counts, or a class for expanded clones, and some rows have none.

11	-	TRBV2	TRBJ2-5	-	TGTGCCAGCAGTCCCCTCGACCTGGGGCACTTC	CASSPLDLGHF
18	-	TRBV27	TRBJ1-6	-	TGTGCCAGCAGTTTATCGAGGCCAGGGCGAGCGTTTAATTCACCCCTCCACTTT	CASSLSRPGRAFNSPLHF
18	-	TRBV7-6	TRBJ1-1	TRBD1	TGTGCCAGCAGCTTAGAGGTTTGGACAGGGGACGCGGGAACTGAAGCTTTCTTT	CASSLEVWTGDAGTEAFF
18	-	TRBV4-2	TRBJ2-1	TRBD2	TGTGCCAGCAGCCAATTTTCCCTTTCCGGGACTAGTGGCAATGAGCAGTTCTTC	CASSQFSLSGTSGNEQFF
14	-	TRBV27	TRBJ1-3	-	TGTGCCAGCAGTTTAGGGGGGGCCGGAAACACCATATATTTT	CASSLGGAGNTIYF
17	-	TRBV27	TRBJ2-7	TRBD2	TGTGCCAGCAGTTCCCTCCGGGGACTAGCGGGAGCTGGGGAGCAGTACTTC	CASSSLRGLAGAGEQYF
18	once	TRBV3-1/TRBV3-2	TRBJ2-3	TRBD2	TGTGCCAGCAGCCAAGGCTACACTAGCGGGGGCATGGGAGATACGCAGTATTTT	CASSQGYTSGGMGDTQYF
16	-	TRBV6-4	TRBJ1-1	TRBD1	TGTGCCAGCAGTGAACGTCCCGGACAGGGAAACACTGAAGCTTTCTTT	CASSERPGQGNTEAFF
15	-	TRBV9	TRBJ2-3	TRBD2	TGTGCCAGCAGCGACAGGACTAGCGGGGGAGATACGCAGTATTTT	CASSDRTSGGDTQYF
17	-	TRBV6-1	TRBJ1-5	-	TGTGCCAGCAGTGAACCGACCCTGACAGCCAGCAATCAGCCCCAGCATTTT	CASSEPTLTASNQPQHF
14	-	TRBV30	TRBJ2-2	-	TGTGCCTGGACAAGACAGAGCTACACCGGGGAGCTGTTTTTT	CAWTRQSYTGELFF
15	-	TRBV14	TRBJ2-5	TRBD2	TGTGCCAGCAGCCCCCAAGCGGGAGTCAAAGAGACCCAGTACTTC	CASSPQAGVKETQYF
16	-	TRBV28	TRBJ2-7	-	TGTGCCAGCAGTTCATCTCCCCCCGCAGGTAGCTACGAGCAGTACTTC	CASSSSPPAGSYEQYF
14	-	TRBV19	TRBJ1-4	-	TGTGCCAGTAGTCCCGCAGGCTCGAATGAAAAACTGTTTTTT	CASSPAGSNEKLFF
16	-	TRBV18	TRBJ2-2	TRBD2	TGTGCCAGCTCACCACCGTCGGCGGGAGCGGGCGGGGAGCTGTTTTTT	CASSPPSAGAGGELFF
17	-	TRBV11-3	TRBJ2-1	TRBD2	TGTGCCAGCAGCTGGCCCCCTAGCGGGAGCTCCTACAATGAGCAGTTCTTC	CASSWPPSGSSYNEQFF
16	-	TRBV27	TRBJ2-1	TRBD2	TGTGCCAGCAGAGAACTAGCGGGGAGCTCCTACAATGAGCAGTTCTTC	CASRELAGSSYNEQFF
15	-	TRBV6-5	TRBJ2-2	TRBD2	TGTGCCAGCGGGGGAGGGGTCGCGAACACCGGGGAGCTGTTTTTT	CASGGGVANTGELFF
15	-	TRBV4-3	TRBJ2-7	-	TGCGCCAGCAGCCAAGAACGCGGTCTGCTCTACGAGCAGTACTTC	CASSQERGLLYEQYF
16	once	TRBV9	TRBJ2-3	TRBD2	TGTGCCAGCAGCGTAGTTAGCGGGAGGTCCACAGATACGCAGTATTTT	CASSVVSGRSTDTQYF
17	-	TRBV7-2	TRBJ2-3	TRBD2	TGTGCCAGCAGCCGTATGTCCTTCGGGACTAGTGAGGATACGCAGTATTTT	CASSRMSFGTSEDTQYF
17	once	TRBV27	TRBJ2-7	TRBD1	TGTGCCAGCGCTGTACGGGGGACAGGGGGCAGGGCGGCTTTGCAGTACTTC	CASAVRGTGGRAALQYF
12	-	TRBV18	TRBJ2-3	-	TGTGCCAGCTCACCACGCGCAGATACGCAGTATTTT	CASSPRADTQYF
16	-	TRBV9	TRBJ1-2	TRBD1	TGTGCCAGCAGCGTCACCCCGCCAGGGGGCCGGGGTGGCTACACCTTC	CASSVTPPGGRGGYTF
11	-	TRBV7-9	TRBJ1-2	-	TGTGCCAGCAGCCGCGTTGGTGGCTACACCTTC	CASSRVGGYTF
15	once	TRBV19	TRBJ2-7	-	TGTGCCAGTAGTATTACCGGGACTGGGTCCTCTGAGCAGTACTTC	CASSITGTGSSEQYF
13	-	TRBV9	TRBJ1-1	-	TGTGCCAGCAGCGTAGCCGTCAACACTGAAGCTTTCTTT	CASSVAVNTEAFF
14	-	TRBV5-1	TRBJ1-2	-	TGCGCCAGCAGCTTGGGCCGGCAGGGTGGTGGCTACACCTTC	CASSLGRQGGGYTF
16	-	TRBV5-4	TRBJ1-2	-	TGTGCCAGCAGCCAATACCAGGCCGCCCGGAAGCCTGGCTACACCTTC	CASSQYQAARKPGYTF
17	-	TRBV27	TRBJ2-1	TRBD2	TGTGCCAGCAGTTCCTCCCGCACTAGCGGGAACTACAATGAGCAGTTCTTC	CASSSSRTSGNYNEQFF
15	once	TRBV6-5	TRBJ1-2	TRBD1	TGTGCCAGCAGTTACCAACTACAGGGGACCTATGGCTACACCTTC	CASSYQLQGTYGYTF
17	-	TRBV4-3	TRBJ2-3	TRBD2	TGCGCCAGCAGCCGACAATATCTGGGGACTAGCGGAGATACGCAGTATTTT	CASSRQYLGTSGDTQYF
15	-	TRBV11-1	TRBJ1-2	TRBD1	TGTGCCAGCAGCCCCCGGGACAGGGTGGACTATGGCTACACCTTC	CASSPRDRVDYGYTF